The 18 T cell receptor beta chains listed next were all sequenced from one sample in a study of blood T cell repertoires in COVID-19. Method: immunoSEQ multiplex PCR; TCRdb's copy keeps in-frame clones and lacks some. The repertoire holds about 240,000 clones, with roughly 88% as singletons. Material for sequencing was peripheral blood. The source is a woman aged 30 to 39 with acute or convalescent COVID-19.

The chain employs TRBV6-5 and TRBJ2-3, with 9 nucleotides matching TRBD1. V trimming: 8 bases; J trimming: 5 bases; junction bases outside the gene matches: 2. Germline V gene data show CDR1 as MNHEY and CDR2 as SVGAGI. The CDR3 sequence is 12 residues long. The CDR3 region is CASGQGRDTQYF. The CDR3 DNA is TGTGCCAGCGGACAGGGGAGAGATACGCAGTATTTT.

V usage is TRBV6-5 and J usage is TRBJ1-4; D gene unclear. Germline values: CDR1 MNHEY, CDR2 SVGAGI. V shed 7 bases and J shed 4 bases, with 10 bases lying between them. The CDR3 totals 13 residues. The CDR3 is CASKPGYNEKLFF. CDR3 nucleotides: TGTGCCAGCAAACCGGGTTATAATGAAAAACTGTTTTTT.

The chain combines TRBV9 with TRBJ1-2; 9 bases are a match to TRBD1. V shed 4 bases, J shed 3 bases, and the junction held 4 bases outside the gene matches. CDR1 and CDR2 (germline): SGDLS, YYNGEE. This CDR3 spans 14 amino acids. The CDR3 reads CASSPRTGDYGYTF. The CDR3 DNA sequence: TGTGCCAGCAGCCCGAGGACAGGGGACTATGGCTACACCTTC. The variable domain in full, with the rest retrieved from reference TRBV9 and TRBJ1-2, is DSGVTQTPKHLITATGQRVTLRCSPRSGDLSVYWYQQSLDQGLQFLIQYYNGEERAKGNILERFSAQQFPDLHSELNLSSLELGDSALYFCASSPRTGDYGYTFGSGTRLTVV.

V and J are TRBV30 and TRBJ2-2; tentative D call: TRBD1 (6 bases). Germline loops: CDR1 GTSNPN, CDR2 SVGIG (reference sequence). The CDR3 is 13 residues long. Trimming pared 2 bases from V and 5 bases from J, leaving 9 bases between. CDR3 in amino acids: CAWSSTGTGELFF. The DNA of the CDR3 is TGTGCCTGGAGTTCAACAGGGACCGGGGAGCTGTTTTTT.

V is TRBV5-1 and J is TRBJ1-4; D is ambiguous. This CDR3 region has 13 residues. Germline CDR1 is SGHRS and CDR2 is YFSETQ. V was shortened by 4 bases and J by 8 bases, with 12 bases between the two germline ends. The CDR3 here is CASSVGAGEKLFF. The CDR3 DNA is TGCGCCAGCAGCGTTGGTGCGGGGGAAAAACTGTTTTTT.

The CDR3: CASSFDRGEQYF. In nucleotides, the CDR3 is TGTGCCAGCAGTTTCGACAGGGGCGAGCAGTACTTC. The chain is built from TRBV27 and TRBJ2-7; 8 bases align to TRBD1. The CDR3 length is 12 residues. The V gene's germline CDR1 is MNHEY and CDR2 SMNVEV (reference sequence). J gave up 6 bases and V 3 bases, and 1 base lay outside the gene matches.

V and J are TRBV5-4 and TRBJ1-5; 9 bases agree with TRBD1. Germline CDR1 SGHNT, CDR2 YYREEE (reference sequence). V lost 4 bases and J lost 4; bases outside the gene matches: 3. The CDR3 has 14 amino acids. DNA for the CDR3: TGTGCCAGCAGCCTGACAGGGGGGAATCAGCCCCAGCATTTT. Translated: CASSLTGGNQPQHF.

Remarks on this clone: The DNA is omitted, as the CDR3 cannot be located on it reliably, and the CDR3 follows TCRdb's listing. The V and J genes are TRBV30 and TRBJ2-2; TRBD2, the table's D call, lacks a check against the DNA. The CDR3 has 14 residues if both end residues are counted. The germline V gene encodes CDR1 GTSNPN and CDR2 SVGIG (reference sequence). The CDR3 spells CAWSVGLRAGELFF.

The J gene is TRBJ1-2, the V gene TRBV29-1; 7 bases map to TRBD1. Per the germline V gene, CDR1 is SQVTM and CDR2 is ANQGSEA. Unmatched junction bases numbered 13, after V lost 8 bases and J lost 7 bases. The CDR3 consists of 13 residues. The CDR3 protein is CSSQTGSPVGYTF. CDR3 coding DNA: TGCAGCTCACAGACAGGGTCGCCTGTTGGCTACACCTTC.

CDR3 nucleotides: TGTGCCAGCAGTTACCTGGGGCAGGCCGATACGCAGTATTTT. This encodes CASSYLGQADTQYF. The genes are TRBV6-5 and TRBJ2-3, with a tentative D call TRBD1 (5 bases). The CDR3 is 14 residues long. The V end lost 2 bases, the J end lost 6 bases, and 12 bases lay between the germline ends. Per germline, CDR1 MNHEY and CDR2 SVGAGI.

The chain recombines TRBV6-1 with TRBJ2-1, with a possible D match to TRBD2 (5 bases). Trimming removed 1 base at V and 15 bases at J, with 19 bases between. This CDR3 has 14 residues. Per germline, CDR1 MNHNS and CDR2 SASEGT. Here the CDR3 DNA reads TGTGCCAGCAGTGAAGACCCTAGCCCCCGGTGGCGGTTCTTC. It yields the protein CASSEDPSPRWRFF.

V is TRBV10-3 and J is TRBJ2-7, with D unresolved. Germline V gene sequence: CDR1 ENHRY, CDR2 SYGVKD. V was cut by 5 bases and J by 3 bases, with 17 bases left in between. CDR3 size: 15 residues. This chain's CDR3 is CAISSNIQFLYEQYF. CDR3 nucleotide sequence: TGTGCCATCAGTTCAAATATACAGTTTCTCTACGAGCAGTACTTC.

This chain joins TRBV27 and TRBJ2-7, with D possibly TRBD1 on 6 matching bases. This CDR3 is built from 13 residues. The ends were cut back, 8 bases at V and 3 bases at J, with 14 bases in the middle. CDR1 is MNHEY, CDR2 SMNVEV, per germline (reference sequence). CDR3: CASGTGMNYEQYF. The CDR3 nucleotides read TGTGCCAGCGGCACAGGGATGAACTACGAGCAGTACTTC.

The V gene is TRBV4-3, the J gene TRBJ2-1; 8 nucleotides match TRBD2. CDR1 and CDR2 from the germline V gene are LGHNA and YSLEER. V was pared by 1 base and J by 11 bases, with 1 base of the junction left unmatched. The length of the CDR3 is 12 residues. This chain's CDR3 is CASSQASGQQFF. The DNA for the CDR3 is TGCGCCAGCAGCCAAGCTAGCGGGCAGCAGTTCTTC.

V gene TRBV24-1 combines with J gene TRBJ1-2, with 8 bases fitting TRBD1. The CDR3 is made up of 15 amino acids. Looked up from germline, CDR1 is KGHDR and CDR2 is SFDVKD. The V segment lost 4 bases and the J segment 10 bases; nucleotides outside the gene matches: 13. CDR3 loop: CATSDPGQGLFAYTF. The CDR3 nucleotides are TGTGCCACCAGTGACCCCGGACAGGGACTATTTGCCTACACCTTC.

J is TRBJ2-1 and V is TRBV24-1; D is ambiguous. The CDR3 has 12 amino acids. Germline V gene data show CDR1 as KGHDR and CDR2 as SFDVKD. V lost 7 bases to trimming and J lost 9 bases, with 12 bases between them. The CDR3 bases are TGTGCCACCAGCCGAGACTTGACTGAGCAGTTCTTC. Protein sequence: CATSRDLTEQFF.

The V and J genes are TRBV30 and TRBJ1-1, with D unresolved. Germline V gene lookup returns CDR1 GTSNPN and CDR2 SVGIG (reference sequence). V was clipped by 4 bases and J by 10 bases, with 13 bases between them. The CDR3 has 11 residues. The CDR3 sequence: CAWIEGGVAFF. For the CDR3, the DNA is TGTGCCTGGATCGAGGGTGGGGTAGCTTTCTTT.

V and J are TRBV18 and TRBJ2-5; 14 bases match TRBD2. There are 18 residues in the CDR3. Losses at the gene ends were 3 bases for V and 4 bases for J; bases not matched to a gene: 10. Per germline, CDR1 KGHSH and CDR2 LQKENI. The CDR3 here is CASSPLPGLAGASETQYF. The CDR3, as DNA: TGTGCCAGCTCACCCCTCCCGGGACTAGCGGGAGCATCAGAGACCCAGTACTTC.